This entry lists 3 T cell receptor beta chains sequenced from one sample in a study of blood T cell repertoires in COVID-19. Produced via immunoSEQ multiplex PCR; TCRdb's table is partial and in-frame only. The table includes about 220,000 clones, around 88% detected once. Sequenced sample: PBMCs or T cells enriched from blood (not recorded which). These receptors originate from a woman aged 45-60 years with acute COVID-19.

The chain links TRBV27 to TRBJ2-2, with TRBD2 matching 12 bases. This CDR3 has 15 amino acids. The germline gives CDR1 MNHEY, CDR2 SMNVEV (reference sequence). Losses at the gene ends were 6 bases for V and 6 bases for J; bases not matched to a gene: 5. The CDR3 here is CASRDGLAGPGELFF. The CDR3 coding sequence is TGTGCCAGCAGAGATGGACTAGCGGGACCCGGGGAGCTGTTTTTT.

The chain uses TRBV4-3 and TRBJ2-3; 12 bases are shared with TRBD2. Germline CDR1 LGHNA, CDR2 YSLEER. Trimming at V came to 0 bases and at J to 2 bases, leaving 6 bases not matched to a gene. This CDR3 is 18 amino acids long. The CDR3 loop is CASSQEGTSGSYTDTQYF. The CDR3 DNA reads TGCGCCAGCAGCCAAGAGGGGACTAGCGGGTCCTACACAGATACGCAGTATTTT.

This rearrangement joins TRBV28 to TRBJ1-2; the D gene is possibly TRBD1 (5 bases). CDR1 is MDHEN and CDR2 is SYDVKM in the germline V gene. With 2 bases removed from V and 5 bases from J, the gap between germline ends came to 9 bases. This CDR3 is 13 amino acids long. CDR3 amino acids: CASSLTRGYGYTF. The CDR3 coding sequence is TGTGCCAGCAGTTTAACAAGGGGTTATGGCTACACCTTC.